A single sample is the source of the 12 T cell receptor beta chains below, sequenced in a study of cytomegalovirus exposure and HLA in healthy donors. The PCR made use of 60 Vbeta and 13 Jbeta primers. This table comes from immunoSEQ multiplex PCR, and its TCRdb copy is limited to in-frame clones, with some not included. The table lists roughly 170,000 clones, roughly 84% of them singletons. The sample was PBMCs. The receptors derive from a girl aged 2 to 9 in good health and CMV-seropositive.

The chain couples TRBV7-8 to TRBJ2-1, with 9 nucleotides matching TRBD2. Germline CDR1 SGHVS, CDR2 FQNEAQ. CDR3 length: 18 residues. Trimming took 5 bases from V and 0 from J; bases not matched to a gene: 11. CDR3 residues: CASSHWASGDSSYNEQFF. The CDR3 bases are TGTGCCAGCAGCCACTGGGCTAGCGGGGACAGCTCCTACAATGAGCAGTTCTTC. The variable domain in full, completed from reference TRBV7-8 and TRBJ2-1, reads GAGVSQSPRYKVAKRGQDVALRCDPISGHVSLFWYQQALGQGPEFLTYFQNEAQLDKSGLPSDRFFAERPEGSVSTLKIQRTQQEDSAVYLCASSHWASGDSSYNEQFFGPGTRLTVL.

The V and J genes are TRBV28 and TRBJ1-1; D is possibly TRBD1 (5 bases). Between the trimmed V and J ends, which lost 6 bases and 6 bases, there was a span of 29 bases. Germline CDR1 MDHEN, CDR2 SYDVKM. The CDR3 has 18 residues. The CDR3 protein is CASSKREYLRGLISEAFF. Here the CDR3 DNA reads TGTGCCAGCAGCAAAAGAGAATACTTAAGGGGCCTGATATCTGAAGCTTTCTTT.

The rearrangement links TRBV7-3 to TRBJ2-1; D is perhaps TRBD2 (5 bases). Trimming left V 6 bases short and J 7 bases short, with 16 bases between. Germline V gene lookup returns CDR1 SGHTA and CDR2 FQGTGA. The CDR3 spans 14 residues. CDR3 in amino acids: CASSLTFSGNEQFF. For the CDR3, the DNA is TGTGCCAGCAGTTTGACTTTCTCGGGGAATGAGCAGTTCTTC.

J is TRBJ2-3 and V is TRBV5-4; D is unresolved. The CDR3 has 15 residues. V was trimmed by 3 bases and J by 2 bases, leaving 13 bases between them. Germline values: CDR1 SGHNT, CDR2 YYREEE (reference sequence). DNA of the CDR3: TGTGCCAGCAGCTCCGCATTGGCTGTCACAGATACGCAGTATTTT. Its protein is CASSSALAVTDTQYF.

The J gene is TRBJ1-3, the V gene TRBV28; perhaps TRBD1 as D (5 bases). Germline V gene lookup returns CDR1 MDHEN and CDR2 SYDVKM. V was shortened by 6 bases and J by 2 bases, with 17 bases between the two germline ends. This CDR3 has 16 amino acids. This CDR3 reads CASRLPGEAAGNTIYF. CDR3 in DNA: TGTGCCAGCAGGCTCCCGGGGGAAGCGGCTGGAAACACCATATATTTT.

V usage is TRBV5-1 and J usage is TRBJ2-2; 8 bases agree with TRBD1. This CDR3 has 17 residues. Germline CDR1 SGHRS, CDR2 YFSETQ. V lost 2 bases to trimming and J lost 4 bases; unmatched junction nucleotides: 10. The CDR3 region is CASSFRGPAYLTGELFF. CDR3 nucleotide sequence: TGCGCCAGCAGCTTCAGGGGGCCCGCTTATCTCACCGGGGAGCTGTTTTTT.

V gene TRBV11-3 combines with J gene TRBJ2-7, with D possibly TRBD2 on 5 matching bases. The CDR3 is 14 amino acids. Germline CDR1 reads SGHNT; CDR2 reads YENEEA. Trimming left V 5 bases short and J 6 bases short, with 17 bases between. Here the CDR3 DNA reads TGTGCCAGCAGCCTCCGGCTAGCACACATCGAGCAGTACTTC. This sequence encodes CASSLRLAHIEQYF. Full variable domain (outside the CDR3, taken from reference TRBV11-3 and TRBJ2-7): EAGVVQSPRYKIIEKKQPVAFWCNPISGHNTLYWYLQNLGQGPELLIRYENEEAVDDSQLPKDRFSAERLKGVDSTLKIQPAELGDSAVYLCASSLRLAHIEQYFGPGTRLTVT.

V gene TRBV29-1 combines with J gene TRBJ2-1, with 10 bases identical to TRBD2. V shed 3 bases, J shed 6 bases, and the junction held 11 bases outside the gene matches. The CDR3 spans 16 residues. CDR1 and CDR2 (germline): SQVTM, ANQGSEA. The CDR3 coding sequence is TGCAGCGTTGATCTGAGCGGGAGGGCCGGGACCAATGAGCAGTTCTTC. This codes for CSVDLSGRAGTNEQFF.

The V gene is TRBV5-1, the J gene TRBJ2-2; tentative D call: TRBD2 (7 bases). The CDR3 length is 17 residues. V dropped 4 bases and J dropped 6 bases, with 22 bases sitting between them. The germline CDR1 and CDR2 sequences are SGHRS and YFSETQ. The CDR3 spells CASSPLSGGAFPGELFF. In DNA, the CDR3 is TGCGCCAGCAGCCCTCTTTCGGGGGGCGCCTTTCCCGGGGAGCTGTTTTTT.

The rearrangement uses TRBV6-1 and TRBJ2-7, with TRBD1 matching over 12 bases. CDR1 and CDR2 (germline): MNHNS, SASEGT. Unmatched junction bases numbered 9, after V lost 7 bases and J lost 5 bases. This CDR3 region has 15 residues. This chain's CDR3 is CASIPRDRGLDEQYF. The DNA for the CDR3 is TGTGCCAGCATTCCCCGGGACAGGGGGCTCGACGAGCAGTACTTC.

The chain carries TRBV30 and TRBJ2-5; no reliable D call. Germline V gene lookup returns CDR1 GTSNPN and CDR2 SVGIG (reference sequence). Trimming removed 0 bases from V and 5 bases from J, with 10 bases in between. This CDR3 comprises 13 residues. The CDR3 loop is CAWSVRSQETQYF. The DNA of the CDR3 is TGTGCCTGGAGTGTAAGGAGTCAGGAGACCCAGTACTTC.

The rearrangement joins TRBV12-5 to TRBJ2-7, with 9 bases identical to TRBD1. The CDR3 runs 17 residues. Germline trimming cut 1 base from V and 3 bases from J; bases unmatched to any gene: 10. CDR1 is LGHNT, CDR2 FRNRAP, per germline. The CDR3 reads CASGLGGRTGDIYEQYF. The CDR3 DNA reads TGTGCTAGTGGTTTGGGGGGAAGGACAGGGGACATCTACGAGCAGTACTTC.